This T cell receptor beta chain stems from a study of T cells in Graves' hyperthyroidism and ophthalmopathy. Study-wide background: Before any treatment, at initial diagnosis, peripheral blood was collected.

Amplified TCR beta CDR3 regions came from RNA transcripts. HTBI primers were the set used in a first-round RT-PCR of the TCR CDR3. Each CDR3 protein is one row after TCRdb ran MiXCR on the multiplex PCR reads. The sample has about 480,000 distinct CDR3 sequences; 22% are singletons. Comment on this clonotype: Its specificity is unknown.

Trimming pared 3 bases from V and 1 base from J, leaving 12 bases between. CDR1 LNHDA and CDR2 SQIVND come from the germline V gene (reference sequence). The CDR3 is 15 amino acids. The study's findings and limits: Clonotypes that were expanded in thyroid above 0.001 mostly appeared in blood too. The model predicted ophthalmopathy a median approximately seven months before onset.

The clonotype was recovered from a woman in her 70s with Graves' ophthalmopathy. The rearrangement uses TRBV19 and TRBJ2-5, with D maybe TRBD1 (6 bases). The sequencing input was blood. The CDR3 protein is CASSIGGQSQETQYF. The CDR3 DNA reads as TGTGCCAGTAGTATTGGAGGACAGAGCCAAGAGACCCAGTACTTC.